The subject of this entry is one T cell receptor (beta chain). The CDR3 consists of 15 residues. CDR1 and CDR2 from the germline V gene are SGHTA and FQGTGA. With V trimmed by 2 bases and J by 5 bases, 4 bases remained unmatched. Those who participated ranged in age from 18 to 89 years and resided in 24 US areas. Participant reports of clinical history set cohort assignment. Original processing methods: By means of reference gene primer amplification, nucleated cell counts were estimated. Profiling relied on immunoSEQ multiplex PCR, and the TCRdb table lists in-frame clones only, not all of them. That table supplies the V and J calls and clone size; D and trimming were determined from the DNA. The sample contains more than 300,000 clones, roughly 86% of which appear only once. This sample was taken from a study of blood T cell repertoires in COVID-19.

The chain combines TRBV7-3 with TRBJ1-1, with 11 bases that match TRBD1. This TCR came from a man aged 35 to 55 in a cohort exposed to, infected with or recovered from COVID-19 (not recorded which). Specimen: PBMCs or T cells enriched from blood (not recorded which). CDR3 bases: TGTGCCAGCAGCTTAGAGGGGACAGGGGGTACTGAAGCTTTCTTT. Translation gives CASSLEGTGGTEAFF.